This T cell receptor (beta chain) emerged from a study of OX40 agonist ivuxolimab in advanced cancers. The overall study: Age averaged 60 years (range roughly 20 to 90), and roughly 80% were male. The study, taken as a whole, reports: The authors did not determine the antigen specificity of the expanded peripheral T cells.

This CDR3 comprises 12 residues. Germline assignment: CDR1 SEHNR and CDR2 FQNEAQ (reference sequence). V was trimmed by 3 bases and J by 4 bases, leaving 5 bases between them. Turning to this clone: Its antigen is unidentified.

Autoimmune disease history or systemic immunosuppression led to patients being barred. Repertoires were generated with immunoSEQ multiplex PCR, while TCRdb's copy carries only in-frame clones and drops some. The profile shows 50,000 to 70,000 clones, about 81% of them singletons. The source material was CD4+ or CD8+ T cells sorted from blood, sampled in a trial of the OX40 agonist ivuxolimab. The sequence was collected from an adult with an advanced solid tumor such as melanoma, head and neck, liver or kidney cancer. The chain is built from TRBV7-9 and TRBJ2-3, with D hard to call. CDR3 bases: TGTGCCAGCAGCTTTAAGGCAGATACGCAGTATTTT. The encoded protein is CASSFKADTQYF. Filled out from reference TRBV7-9 and TRBJ2-3, the complete variable domain reads DTGVSQNPRHKITKRGQNVTFRCDPISEHNRLYWYRQTLGQGPEFLTYFQNEAQLEKSRLLSDRFSAERPKGSFSTLEIQRTEQGDSAMYLCASSFKADTQYFGPGTRLTVL.